This T cell receptor (beta chain) is from a study of T-cell reconstitution after alpha-beta-depleted transplantation in children. Overall study findings and caveats: T-cell counts and diversity at one year following transplant were attributed mainly to newly produced T cells. Several hundred expanded graft clones reportedly were the source of alpha-beta T cells about two months after transplant. Several patients had high TCRbeta diversity at day 60; it came from surviving recipient T cells and thymic progenitors.

Germline V gene data show CDR1 as MNHEY and CDR2 as SVGEGT. CDR3 size: 12 residues. Unique molecular identifiers were incorporated into the prepared TCRbeta library. From the PCR reads, TCRdb called clonotypes with MiXCR, one entry per CDR3 protein. The sample lists about 420,000 distinct CDR3 sequences; around 16% were seen once. The count of this clonotype is one. Antigen: not known. The junction departs from germline at one end; a sequencing error may be responsible. The rearrangement joins TRBV6-2 or TRBV6-3 to TRBJ2-7; no clear D. The sequenced sample was PBMCs, mostly from graft donor cells, obtained 360 days after TCRalphabeta/CD19-depleted stem cell transplant. This receptor was taken from a boy younger than two who had a stem cell transplant for Wiskott-Aldrich syndrome, so the T cells may come from the graft donor. This CDR3 reads CASSYTSHEQYF. The CDR3, as DNA: TGTGCCAGCAGTTACACCTCCCACGAGCAGTACTTC.